This T cell receptor (beta chain) was profiled in a study of T cells after posttransplantation cyclophosphamide. Data came from immunoSEQ multiplex PCR; TCRdb stores just in-frame clones and leaves some out. The table lists tens of thousands of clones, no singletons, with roughly 2% in the top ten. Germline V gene lookup returns CDR1 LNHDA and CDR2 SQIVND (reference sequence). The CDR3 covers 13 residues. V gave up 5 bases and J gave up 5 bases; unmatched junction bases: 1. This clone was counted ten times or more. Sequences were obtained from PBMCs. The chain has TRBV19 and TRBJ1-2; TRBD1 matches at 11 bases. The sequence was obtained from a man aged 40-50 years in good health, CMV-negative, and a related stem cell transplant donor. CDR3 nucleotides: TGTGCCAGTAGTGGGACAGGGGGTTATGGCTACACCTTC. Translation: CASSGTGGYGYTF.